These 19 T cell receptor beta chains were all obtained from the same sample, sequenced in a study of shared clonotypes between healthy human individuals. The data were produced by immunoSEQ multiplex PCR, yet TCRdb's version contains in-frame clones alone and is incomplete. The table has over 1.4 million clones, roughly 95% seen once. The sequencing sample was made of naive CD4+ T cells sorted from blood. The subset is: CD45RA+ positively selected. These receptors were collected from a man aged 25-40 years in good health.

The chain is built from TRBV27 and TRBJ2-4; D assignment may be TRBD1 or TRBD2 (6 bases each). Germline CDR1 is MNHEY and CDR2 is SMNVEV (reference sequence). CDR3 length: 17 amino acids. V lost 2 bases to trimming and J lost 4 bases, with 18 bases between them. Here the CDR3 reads CASSLAGGLEQKNIQYF. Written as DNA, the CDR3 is TGTGCCAGCAGTTTAGCTGGGGGGCTTGAACAAAAAAACATTCAGTACTTC.

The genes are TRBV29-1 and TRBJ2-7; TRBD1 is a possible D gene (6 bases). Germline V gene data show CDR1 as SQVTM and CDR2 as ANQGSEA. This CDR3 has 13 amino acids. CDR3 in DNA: TGCAGTTTGCCATACAGGGACGGGTACGAGCAGTACTTC. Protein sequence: CSLPYRDGYEQYF.

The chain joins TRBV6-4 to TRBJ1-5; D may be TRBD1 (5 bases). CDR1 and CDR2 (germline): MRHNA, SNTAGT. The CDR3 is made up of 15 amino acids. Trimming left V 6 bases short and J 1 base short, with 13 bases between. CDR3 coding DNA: TGTGCCAGCAGCCGGTGGGGGAACAGCAATCAGCCCCAGCATTTT. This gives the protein CASSRWGNSNQPQHF.

The CDR3: CASAGPSSYEQYF. CDR3 bases: TGTGCCAGCGCGGGGCCGAGCTCCTACGAGCAGTACTTC. This sequence joins TRBV11-2 and TRBJ2-7; a possible D gene is TRBD2 (6 bases). The CDR3 sequence is 13 residues long. Germline CDR1 is SGHAT and CDR2 is FQNNGV. Trimming took 8 bases from V and 0 from J, leaving 11 bases between them.

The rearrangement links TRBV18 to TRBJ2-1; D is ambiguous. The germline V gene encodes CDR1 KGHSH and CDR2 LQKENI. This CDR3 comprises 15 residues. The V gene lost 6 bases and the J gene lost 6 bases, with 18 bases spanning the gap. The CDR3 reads CASSPYLDPSNEQFF. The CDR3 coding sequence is TGTGCCAGCTCCCCTTACCTAGACCCATCCAATGAGCAGTTCTTC.

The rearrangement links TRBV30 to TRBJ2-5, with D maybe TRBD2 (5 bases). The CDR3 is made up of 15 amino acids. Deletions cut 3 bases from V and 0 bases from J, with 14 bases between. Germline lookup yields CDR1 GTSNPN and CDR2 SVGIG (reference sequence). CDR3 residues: CAWSGKRLDQETQYF. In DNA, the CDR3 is TGTGCCTGGAGCGGAAAGCGGCTGGACCAAGAGACCCAGTACTTC.

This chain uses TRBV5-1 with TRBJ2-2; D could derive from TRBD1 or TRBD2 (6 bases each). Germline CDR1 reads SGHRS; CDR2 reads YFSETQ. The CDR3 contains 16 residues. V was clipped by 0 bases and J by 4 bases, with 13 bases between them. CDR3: CASSLVGGVGTGELFF. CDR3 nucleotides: TGCGCCAGCAGCTTGGTGGGGGGCGTCGGCACCGGGGAGCTGTTTTTT.

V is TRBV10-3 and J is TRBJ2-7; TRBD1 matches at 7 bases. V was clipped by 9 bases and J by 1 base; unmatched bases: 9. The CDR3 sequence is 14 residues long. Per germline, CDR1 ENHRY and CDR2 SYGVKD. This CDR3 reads CAISTGQMSYEQYF. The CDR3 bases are TGTGCCATATCAACGGGACAGATGTCCTACGAGCAGTACTTC.

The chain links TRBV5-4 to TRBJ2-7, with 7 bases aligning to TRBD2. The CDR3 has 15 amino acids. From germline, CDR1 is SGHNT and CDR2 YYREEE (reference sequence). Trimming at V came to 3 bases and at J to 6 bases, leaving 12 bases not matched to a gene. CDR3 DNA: TGTGCCAGCAGCTCAAAGAAGGACGGGGGGAGCGAGCAGTACTTC. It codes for CASSSKKDGGSEQYF.

The CDR3 DNA sequence: TGTGCCACCAGCAGAATCTGGGGGGGTAGCTCCTACAATGAGCAGTTCTTC. It specifies CATSRIWGGSSYNEQFF. The rearrangement joins TRBV15 to TRBJ2-1; TRBD2 matches at 7 bases. CDR3 length equals 17 residues. V shed 2 bases and J 0 bases; nucleotides not matched to a gene: 7. Germline CDR1 LNHNV, CDR2 YYDKDF (reference sequence).

CDR3 nucleotides: TGTGCCAGCAGTTTAACGGGGTATAGCTATGGCTACACCTTC. It encodes CASSLTGYSYGYTF. The chain has TRBV27 and TRBJ1-2; D remains ambiguous. The CDR3 covers 14 residues. Germline V gene lookup returns CDR1 MNHEY and CDR2 SMNVEV (reference sequence). V was trimmed by 2 bases and J by 4 bases, leaving 11 bases between them.

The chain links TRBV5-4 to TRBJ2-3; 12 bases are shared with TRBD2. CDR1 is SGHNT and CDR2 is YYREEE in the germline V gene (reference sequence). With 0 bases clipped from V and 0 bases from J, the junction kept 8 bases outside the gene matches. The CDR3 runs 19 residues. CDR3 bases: TGTGCCAGCAGCTTGGTTTCTCCTAGCGGGAGGGAAAGCACAGATACGCAGTATTTT. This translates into CASSLVSPSGRESTDTQYF.

CDR3 bases: TGTGCCAGCAGTGAAGCGCAAGGACCTTGGACAGGGGATGGCTACACCTTC. Residues: CASSEAQGPWTGDGYTF. V is TRBV6-1 and J is TRBJ1-2; 9 nucleotides align to TRBD1. Looked up from germline, CDR1 is MNHNS and CDR2 is SASEGT. The CDR3 consists of 17 residues. V was clipped by 0 bases and J by 6 bases; unmatched bases: 11.

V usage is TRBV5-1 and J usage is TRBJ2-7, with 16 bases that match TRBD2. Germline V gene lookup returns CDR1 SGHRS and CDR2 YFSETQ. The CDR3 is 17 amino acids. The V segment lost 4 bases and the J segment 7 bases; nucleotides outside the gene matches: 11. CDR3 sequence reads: CASSPGAGTSGRVEQYF. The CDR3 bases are TGCGCCAGCAGCCCCGGAGCCGGGACTAGCGGGAGGGTTGAGCAGTACTTC.

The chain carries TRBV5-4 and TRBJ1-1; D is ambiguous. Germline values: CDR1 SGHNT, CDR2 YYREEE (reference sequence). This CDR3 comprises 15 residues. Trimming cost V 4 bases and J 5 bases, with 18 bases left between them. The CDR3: CASSAGTQRKTEAFF. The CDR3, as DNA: TGTGCCAGCAGCGCGGGCACCCAGAGGAAGACTGAAGCTTTCTTT.

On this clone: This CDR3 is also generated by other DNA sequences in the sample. The CDR3 sequence is CASSEDRGNQPQHF. The CDR3 DNA reads as TGTGCCAGCAGCGAGGACAGGGGCAATCAGCCCCAGCATTTT. This chain uses TRBV2 with TRBJ1-5; 8 nucleotides agree with TRBD1. The CDR3 spans 14 residues. Per the germline V gene, CDR1 is SNHLY and CDR2 is FYNNEI. The trim removed 6 bases at V and 2 bases at J, leaving 3 bases unmatched. The entire variable domain, with the rest obtained from reference TRBV2 and TRBJ1-5, is as follows: EPEVTQTPSHQVTQMGQEVILRCVPISNHLYFYWYRQILGQKVEFLVSFYNNEISEKSEIFDDQFSVERPDGSNFTLKIRSTKLEDSAMYFCASSEDRGNQPQHFGDGTRLSIL.

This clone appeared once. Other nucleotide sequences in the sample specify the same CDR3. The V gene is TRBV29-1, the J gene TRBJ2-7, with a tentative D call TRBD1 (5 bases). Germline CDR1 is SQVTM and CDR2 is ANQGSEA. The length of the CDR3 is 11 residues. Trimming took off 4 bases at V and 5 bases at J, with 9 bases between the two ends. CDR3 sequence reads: CSVGQGNEQYF. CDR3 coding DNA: TGCAGCGTTGGTCAGGGAAACGAGCAGTACTTC.

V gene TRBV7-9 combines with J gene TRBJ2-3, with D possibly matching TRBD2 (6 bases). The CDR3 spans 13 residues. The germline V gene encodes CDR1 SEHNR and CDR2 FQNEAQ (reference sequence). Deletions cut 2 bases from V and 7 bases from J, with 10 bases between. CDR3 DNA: TGTGCCAGCAGCTTACGGGCGGGGAATACGCAGTATTTT. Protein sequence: CASSLRAGNTQYF.

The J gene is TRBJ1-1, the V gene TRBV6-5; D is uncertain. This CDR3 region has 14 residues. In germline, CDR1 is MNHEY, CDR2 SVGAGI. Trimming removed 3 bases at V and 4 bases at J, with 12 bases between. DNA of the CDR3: TGTGCCAGCAGTTATGTGGGGTTGGGCACTGAAGCTTTCTTT. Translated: CASSYVGLGTEAFF.